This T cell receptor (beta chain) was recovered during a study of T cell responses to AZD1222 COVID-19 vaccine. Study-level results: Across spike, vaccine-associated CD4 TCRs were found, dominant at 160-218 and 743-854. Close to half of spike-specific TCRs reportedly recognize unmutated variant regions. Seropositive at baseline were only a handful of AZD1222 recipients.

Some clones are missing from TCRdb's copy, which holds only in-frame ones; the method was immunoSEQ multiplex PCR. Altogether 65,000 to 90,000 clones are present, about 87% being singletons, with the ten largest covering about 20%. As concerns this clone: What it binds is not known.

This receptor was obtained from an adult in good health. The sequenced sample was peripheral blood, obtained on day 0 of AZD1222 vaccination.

CDR3 in amino acids: CASSDKINTEAFF. DNA for the CDR3: TGTGCCAGCAGTGACAAAATAAACACTGAAGCTTTCTTT. The J gene is TRBJ1-1, the V gene TRBV6-4; D not resolved. The CDR3 totals 13 residues. CDR1 is MRHNA and CDR2 is SNTAGT in the germline V gene. Trimming shortened V by 2 bases and J by 2 bases, and 6 bases separated the two germline ends.